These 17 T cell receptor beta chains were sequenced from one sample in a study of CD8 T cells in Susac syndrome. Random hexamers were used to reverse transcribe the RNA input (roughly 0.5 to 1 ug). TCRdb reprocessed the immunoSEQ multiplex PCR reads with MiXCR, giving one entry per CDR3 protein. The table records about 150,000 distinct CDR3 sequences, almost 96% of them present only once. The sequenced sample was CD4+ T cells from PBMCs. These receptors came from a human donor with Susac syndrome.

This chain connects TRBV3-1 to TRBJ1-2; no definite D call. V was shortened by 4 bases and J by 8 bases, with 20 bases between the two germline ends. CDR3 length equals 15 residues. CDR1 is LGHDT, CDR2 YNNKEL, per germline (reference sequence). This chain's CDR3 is CASSLPGSQPKGYTF. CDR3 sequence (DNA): TGTGCCAGCAGCCTTCCCGGATCGCAGCCTAAGGGCTACACCTTC.

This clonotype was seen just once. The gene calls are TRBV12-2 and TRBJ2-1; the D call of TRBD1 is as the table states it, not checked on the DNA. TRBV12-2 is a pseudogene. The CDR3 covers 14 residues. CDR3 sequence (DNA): TGTGCAAGTTCCCTGGGGGACACGGGCAATGAGCAGTTCTTC. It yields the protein CASSLGDTGNEQFF.

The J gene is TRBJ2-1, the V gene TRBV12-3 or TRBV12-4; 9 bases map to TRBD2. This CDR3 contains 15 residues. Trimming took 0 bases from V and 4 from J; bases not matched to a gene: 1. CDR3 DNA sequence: TGTGCCAGCAGTTTAGCCAGCGGGAGGTACAATGAGCAGTTCTTC. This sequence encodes CASSLASGRYNEQFF.

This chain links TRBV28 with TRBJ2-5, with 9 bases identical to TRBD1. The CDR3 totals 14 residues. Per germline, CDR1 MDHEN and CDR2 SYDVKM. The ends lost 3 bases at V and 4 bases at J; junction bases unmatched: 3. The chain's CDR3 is CASSFRQGGETQYF. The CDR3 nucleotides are TGTGCCAGCAGTTTCAGACAGGGGGGAGAGACCCAGTACTTC.

The CDR3 loop is CASRPGWQLAYEQYF. The CDR3 nucleotides read TGTGCCAGCAGGCCCGGGTGGCAACTCGCCTACGAGCAGTACTTC. The chain carries TRBV6-5 and TRBJ2-7; D gene unclear. Germline CDR1 MNHEY, CDR2 SVGAGI. The CDR3 is made up of 15 amino acids. Between the trimmed V and J ends, which lost 6 bases and 2 bases, there was a span of 17 bases.

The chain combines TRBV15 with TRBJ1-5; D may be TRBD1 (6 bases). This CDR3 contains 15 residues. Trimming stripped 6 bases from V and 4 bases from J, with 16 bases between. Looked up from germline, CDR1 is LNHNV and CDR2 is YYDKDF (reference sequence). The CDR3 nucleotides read TGTGCCACCAGTACCCAGGGGCAGACTAATCAGCCCCAGCATTTT. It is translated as CATSTQGQTNQPQHF.

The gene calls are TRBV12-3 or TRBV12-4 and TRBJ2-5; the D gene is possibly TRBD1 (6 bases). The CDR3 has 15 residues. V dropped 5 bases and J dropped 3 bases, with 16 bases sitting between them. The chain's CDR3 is CASSPLGKGEETQYF. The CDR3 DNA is TGTGCCAGCAGTCCTTTAGGGAAGGGGGAAGAGACCCAGTACTTC.

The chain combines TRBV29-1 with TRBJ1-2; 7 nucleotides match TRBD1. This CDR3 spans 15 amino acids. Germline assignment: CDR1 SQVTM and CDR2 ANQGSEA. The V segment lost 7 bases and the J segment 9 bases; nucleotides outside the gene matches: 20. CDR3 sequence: CSDTGDSRGYTSYTF. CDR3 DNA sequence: TGCAGCGACACCGGGGACAGCCGTGGGTATACGAGCTACACCTTC.

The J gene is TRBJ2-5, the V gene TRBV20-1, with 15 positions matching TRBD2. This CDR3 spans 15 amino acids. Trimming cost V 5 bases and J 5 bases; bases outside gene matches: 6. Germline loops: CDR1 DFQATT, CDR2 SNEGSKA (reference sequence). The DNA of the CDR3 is TGCAGTGCTCCACGGACTAGCGGGAGGGTGGAGACCCAGTACTTC. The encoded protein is CSAPRTSGRVETQYF.

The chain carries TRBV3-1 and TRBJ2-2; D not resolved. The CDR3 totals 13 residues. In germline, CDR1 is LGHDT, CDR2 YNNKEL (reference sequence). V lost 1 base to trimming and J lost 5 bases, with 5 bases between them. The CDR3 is CASSQVMTGELFF. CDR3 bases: TGTGCCAGCAGCCAAGTAATGACCGGGGAGCTGTTTTTT.

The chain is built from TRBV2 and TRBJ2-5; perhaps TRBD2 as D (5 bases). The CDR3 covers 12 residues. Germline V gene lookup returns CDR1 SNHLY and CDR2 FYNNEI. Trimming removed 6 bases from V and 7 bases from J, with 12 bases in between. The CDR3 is CASSGGHGTQYF. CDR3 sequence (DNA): TGTGCCAGCAGCGGAGGTCACGGGACCCAGTACTTC.

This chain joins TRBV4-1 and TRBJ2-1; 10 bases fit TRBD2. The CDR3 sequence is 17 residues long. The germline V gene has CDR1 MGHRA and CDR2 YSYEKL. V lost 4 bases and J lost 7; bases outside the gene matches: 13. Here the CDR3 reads CASSRGPASGSSNEQFF. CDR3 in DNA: TGCGCCAGCAGCCGGGGACCGGCTAGCGGGAGTAGTAATGAGCAGTTCTTC.

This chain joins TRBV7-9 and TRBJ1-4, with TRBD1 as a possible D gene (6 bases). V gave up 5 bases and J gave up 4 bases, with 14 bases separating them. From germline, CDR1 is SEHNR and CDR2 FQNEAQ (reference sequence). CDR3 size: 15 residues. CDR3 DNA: TGTGCCAGCAGCACCCCGACAGGATTTAATGAAAAACTGTTTTTT. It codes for CASSTPTGFNEKLFF.

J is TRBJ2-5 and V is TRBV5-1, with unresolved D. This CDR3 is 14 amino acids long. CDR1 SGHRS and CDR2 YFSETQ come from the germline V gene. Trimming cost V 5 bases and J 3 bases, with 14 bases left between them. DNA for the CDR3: TGCGCCAGCAGGCAAGGAAGTCCGGAAGAGACCCAGTACTTC. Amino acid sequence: CASRQGSPEETQYF.

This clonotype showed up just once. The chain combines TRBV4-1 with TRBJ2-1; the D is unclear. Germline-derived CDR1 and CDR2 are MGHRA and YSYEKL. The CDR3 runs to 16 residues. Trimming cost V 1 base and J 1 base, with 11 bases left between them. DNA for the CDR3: TGCGCCAGCAGCCAAGCCGATCTGATTTCCTACAATGAGCAGTTCTTC. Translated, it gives CASSQADLISYNEQFF.

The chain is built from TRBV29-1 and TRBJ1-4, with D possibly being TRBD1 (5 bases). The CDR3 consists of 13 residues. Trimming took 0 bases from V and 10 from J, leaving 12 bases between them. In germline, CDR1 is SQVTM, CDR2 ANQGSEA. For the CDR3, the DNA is TGCAGCGTTGAAGACGGGCAGGGCCGAAAACTGTTTTTT. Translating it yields CSVEDGQGRKLFF.

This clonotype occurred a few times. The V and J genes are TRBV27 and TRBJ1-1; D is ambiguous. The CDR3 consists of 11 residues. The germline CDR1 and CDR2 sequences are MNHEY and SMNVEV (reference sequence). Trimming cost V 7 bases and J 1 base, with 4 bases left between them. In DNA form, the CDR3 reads TGTGCCAGCACGGGGAACACTGAAGCTTTCTTT. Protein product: CASTGNTEAFF.